This T cell receptor (beta chain) was observed in a study of blood T cell repertoires in COVID-19. Looking at the study overall: Samples of COVID-19 (acute and convalescent) were obtained from the United States, Italy and Spain. PBMCs, B-cell-depleted T cells, or T cells were the source of the cDNA or gDNA that made up the material.

Seattle researchers signed up patients amid active infection and tracked them longitudinally. Per the original methods: Researchers report that nucleated cell counts were estimated from reference gene primer amplification. Sequenced by immunoSEQ multiplex PCR; TCRdb stores in-frame clones only, minus some. V, J and clone size reflect that table, while D and trimming were determined from the DNA. The sample lists more than 150,000 clones, around nine tenths occurring once. The CDR3 has 15 residues. V lost 6 bases and J lost 5, with 19 bases in between. CDR1 is MDHEN and CDR2 is SYDVKM in the germline V gene.

This TCR derives from a woman aged 70-85 years with COVID-19, enrolled during active disease. The J gene is TRBJ1-2, the V gene TRBV28; D not resolved. Sequenced: peripheral blood. CDR3 nucleotides: TGTGCCAGCAGCCGCGCCGAGGAGGCCTCATATGGCTACACCTTC. This gives the protein CASSRAEEASYGYTF.